Sequencing of this T cell receptor (beta chain) was carried out in a study of blood T cells in healthy people across ages (dated by TCRdb to the mid-2010s). Looking at the study overall: In model experiments, template switching captured about one uniquely barcoded TCR beta cDNA molecule for every two T cells. Age-related changes in TCR beta repertoire diversity were measured in the study by deep sequencing normalized with unique cDNA molecular identifiers. The donors were divided into four age groups: young (average around 15 years), middle-aged (roughly 40), aged (around 67) and long-lived (around 80). To avoid experimental bias, donors of different ages were randomly spread across the sequencing lanes. The study analyzed two additional independent replicas of 1 million unique cDNA reads from the same blood draw for two donors, one aged 18 to 30 and one aged 80 or older.

What the research found in general, with its limitations: The long-lived group showed more naive CD4+ T cells, fewer expanded clones and increased TCR diversity than the aged group, suggesting age selection. Observed TCR beta diversity correlated strongly with the percentage of naive T cells measured by flow cytometry. Total diversity estimates from one million sequenced T cells were considered lower bounds and underestimates. Since profiling was done on bulk unsorted PBMCs, naive and antigen-experienced compartments could not be conclusively compared. Observed TCR beta diversity per million T cells fell roughly linearly with age, and a significant reduction was already apparent by age about 36. Because donor CMV infection status was unknown, age-related changes in expanded clonotypes were potentially confounded.

On this clonotype: It has no known antigen specificity. Nothing much larger sits one base from this clone, and base qualities are not available.

The receptor library was made with 5' RACE. For sequencing, an Illumina HiSeq 2500 was employed. A second PCR of roughly 7 to 11 cycles was performed with a sample-barcoded 5' primer and a J-beta primer mix. A unique molecular identifier was introduced onto each TCR beta cDNA molecule by a template-switch 5' adaptor carrying 12 random nucleotides. Each sample yielded at least 3 million CDR3-containing paired-end reads. All of the RNA was converted into first-strand cDNA using the Mint cDNA synthesis kit, with a TRBC-specific oligonucleotide serving as the primer. After uracil-DNA glycosylase treatment, a first 18-cycle PCR used universal primers M1SS and BC2_uni_R on all cDNA. Regarding the original processing steps: For normalization, 1 million high-quality reads, each with a distinct molecular identifier, were randomly selected from each sample. Reads sharing molecular identifiers were discarded rather than binned into consensus sequences. MiTCR, set to a Q25 quality threshold and the strictest error-elimination algorithm, was used for CDR3 identification, clonotype clustering and error correction. Lower-bound total TCR beta diversity was estimated with a nonparametric unseen species model using Euler transformation. TCRdb reprocessing: public reads trimmed at Q25 with fastp, clones called with MiXCR, in-frame beta chains kept. Rows are combined by CDR3 protein, so each entry shows the most common genes and DNA. What appears here as the V and J calls and clone size reflects TCRdb's work, not the paper's. The sample table holds about 1.4 million distinct CDR3 sequences, of which 59% were seen once. 6.5% to 8.5% of the sample is taken by the ten largest.

Systemically healthy Caucasian individuals from Russia, 39 in total and aged about 6 to 95 years, were included as donors. Each donor gave 8 to 10 milliliters of peripheral blood, collected into EDTA-treated Vacutainer tubes. Ficoll-Paque density-gradient centrifugation was used to isolate PBMCs, with at least 6.5 million per sample. Trizol reagent was used to extract total RNA from PBMCs, with at least 6 micrograms per sample. For every donor, flow cytometry on a PBMC aliquot measured the percentage of naive CD45RAhigh/CD27high T cells. Material: blood. The clonotype originates from a man aged 18 to 29 in good health.

CDR3 loop: CASYRTETFNQPQHF. The DNA reads TGTGCCAGCTATCGGACAGAAACTTTTAATCAGCCCCAGCATTTT. The rearrangement joined TRBV6-6 to TRBJ1-5; the best D guess is TRBD1, with 6 bases matching. From the germline V gene (reference sequence), CDR1 is MNHNY and CDR2 is SVGAGI. The junction carries 18 bases between V and J, which are trimmed by 8 bases and 4 bases respectively. The CDR3 goes from the cysteine to the phenylalanine over 15 residues. Only the CDR3 part of the read is kept: 45 bases, read in frame from the first base.